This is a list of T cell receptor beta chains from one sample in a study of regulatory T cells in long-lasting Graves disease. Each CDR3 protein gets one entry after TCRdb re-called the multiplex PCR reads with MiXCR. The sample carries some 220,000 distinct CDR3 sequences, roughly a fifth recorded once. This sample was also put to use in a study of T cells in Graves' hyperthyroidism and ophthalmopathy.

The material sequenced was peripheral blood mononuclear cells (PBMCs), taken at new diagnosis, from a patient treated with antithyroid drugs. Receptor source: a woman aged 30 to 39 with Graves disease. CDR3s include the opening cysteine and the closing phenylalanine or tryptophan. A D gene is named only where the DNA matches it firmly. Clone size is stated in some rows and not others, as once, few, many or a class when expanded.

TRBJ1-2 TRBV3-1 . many CASSRSGGYTF TGTGCCAGCAGCCGATCAGGAGGCTACACCTTC
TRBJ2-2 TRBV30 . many CAWATGVGTGELFF TGTGCCTGGGCCACCGGGGTTGGCACCGGGGAGCTGTTTTTT
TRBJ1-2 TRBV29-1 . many CSGRGGYGYTF TGCAGCGGCAGGGGAGGGTATGGCTACACCTTC
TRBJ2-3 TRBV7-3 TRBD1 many CASSLTFDRERDTQYF TGTGCCAGCAGCTTAACGTTTGACAGGGAACGAGATACGCAGTATTTT
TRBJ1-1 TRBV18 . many CASSPQGQGGNTEAFF TGTGCCAGCTCACCACAGGGTCAGGGAGGGAACACTGAAGCTTTCTTT
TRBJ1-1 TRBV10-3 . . CAISEEPNTEAFF TGTGCCATCAGTGAGGAGCCGAACACTGAAGCTTTCTTT
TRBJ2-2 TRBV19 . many CASSGTGSGELFF TGTGCCAGTTCCGGGACGGGCTCCGGGGAGCTGTTTTTT
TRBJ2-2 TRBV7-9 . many CASRPNVGELFF TGTGCCAGCAGACCCAATGTCGGGGAGCTGTTTTTT
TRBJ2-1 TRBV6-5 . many CASSSHGQYNEQFF TGTGCCAGCAGTTCACACGGACAGTACAATGAGCAGTTCTTC
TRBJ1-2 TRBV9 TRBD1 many CASSVAGTGGIGNYGYTF TGTGCCAGCAGCGTAGCTGGGACAGGGGGTATCGGGAACTATGGCTACACCTTC
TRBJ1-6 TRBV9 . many CASSVRAEPNSPLHF TGTGCCAGCAGCGTAAGGGCAGAACCGAATTCACCCCTCCACTTT
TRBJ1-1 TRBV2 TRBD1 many CASSSPTGMNTEAFF TGTGCCAGCAGTTCCCCGACAGGGATGAACACTGAAGCTTTCTTT
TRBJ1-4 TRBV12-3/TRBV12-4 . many CASRQLSNEKLFF TGTGCCAGCAGGCAGCTCTCTAATGAAAAACTGTTTTTT
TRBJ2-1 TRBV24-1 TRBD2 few CATSDSGGGGPSSYNEQFF TGTGCCACCAGTGATTCGGGGGGGGGGGGCCCTAGCTCCTACAATGAGCAGTTCTTC
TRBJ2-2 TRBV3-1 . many CASSQDPAAPTGELFF TGTGCCAGCAGCCAAGATCCAGCGGCCCCCACCGGGGAGCTGTTTTTT
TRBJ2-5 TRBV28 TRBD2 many CASSSRLAAKYF TGTGCCAGCAGTTCTCGACTAGCCGCCAAGTACTTC
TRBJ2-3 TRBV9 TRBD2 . CASSHRLPGLAGTDTQYF TGTGCCAGCAGCCACCGCCTTCCGGGACTAGCGGGCACCGATACGCAGTATTTT
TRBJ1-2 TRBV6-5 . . CASSYSSGWEWNYGYTF TGTGCCAGCAGTTACTCGTCCGGGTGGGAGTGGAACTATGGCTACACCTTC
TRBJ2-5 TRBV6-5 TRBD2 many CASSYRTSSETQYF TGTGCCAGCAGTTACCGGACTAGCTCAGAGACCCAGTACTTC
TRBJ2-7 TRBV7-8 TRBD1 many CASSLAPGTGYEQYF TGTGCCAGCAGCTTAGCCCCCGGGACAGGGTACGAGCAGTACTTC
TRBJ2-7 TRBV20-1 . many CSVPHPYEQYF TGCAGTGTTCCGCATCCCTACGAGCAGTACTTC
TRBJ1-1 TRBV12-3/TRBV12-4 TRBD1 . CASSFSGTAEAFF TGTGCCAGCAGTTTTTCCGGGACAGCTGAAGCTTTCTTT
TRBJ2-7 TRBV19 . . CASSFGAGYPYEQYF TGTGCCAGTAGCTTTGGGGCCGGTTACCCCTACGAGCAGTACTTC
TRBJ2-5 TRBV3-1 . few CASSQTDRLRQETQYF TGTGCCAGCAGCCAAACTGACAGGCTACGTCAAGAGACCCAGTACTTC
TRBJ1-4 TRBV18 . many CASSRDPLEKLFF TGTGCCAGCTCACGGGACCCTCTTGAAAAACTGTTTTTT
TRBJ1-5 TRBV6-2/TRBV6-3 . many CAAGWDSNQPQHF TGTGCCGCCGGCTGGGATAGCAATCAGCCCCAGCATTTT
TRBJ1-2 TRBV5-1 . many CASSLSGAGGGYTF TGCGCCAGCAGCTTGTCCGGGGCGGGAGGCGGCTACACCTTC
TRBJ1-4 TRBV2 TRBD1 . CASSGDRGKLFF TGTGCCAGCAGCGGGGACAGGGGAAAACTGTTTTTT
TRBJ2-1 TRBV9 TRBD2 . CASSVSLTGGHEQFF TGTGCCAGCAGCGTCTCCCTAACGGGAGGGCATGAGCAGTTCTTC
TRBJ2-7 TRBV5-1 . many CASSLVSEAGYEQYF TGCGCCAGCAGCTTGGTTTCAGAAGCCGGGTACGAGCAGTACTTC
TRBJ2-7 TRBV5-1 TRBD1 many CASSPRQGADEQYF TGCGCCAGCAGCCCGCGACAGGGGGCCGACGAGCAGTACTTC
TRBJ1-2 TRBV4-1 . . CASSQDRSENYGYTF TGCGCCAGCAGCCAAGACAGGTCAGAAAACTATGGCTACACCTTC
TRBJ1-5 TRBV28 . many CASRDTPNQPQHF TGTGCCAGCCGGGACACCCCTAATCAGCCCCAGCATTTT
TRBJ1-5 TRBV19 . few CASSMTAVYSNQPQHF TGTGCCAGTAGTATGACGGCAGTCTATAGCAATCAGCCCCAGCATTTT
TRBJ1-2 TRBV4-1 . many CASSPLGVNGYTF TGCGCCAGCAGCCCCCTAGGAGTCAATGGCTACACCTTC
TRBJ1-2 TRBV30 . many CAWSEQGFYGYTF TGTGCCTGGAGTGAACAGGGATTCTATGGCTACACCTTC
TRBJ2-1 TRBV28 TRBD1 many CASSFPGTAYNEQFF TGTGCCAGCAGTTTTCCGGGGACAGCGTACAATGAGCAGTTCTTC
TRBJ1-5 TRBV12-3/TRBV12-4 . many CASSFKGRPYSNQPQHF TGTGCCAGCAGTTTTAAGGGCAGACCGTATAGCAATCAGCCCCAGCATTTT
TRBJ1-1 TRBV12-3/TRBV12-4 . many CASSLGTPGMNTEAFF TGTGCCAGCAGTTTGGGGACACCGGGTATGAACACTGAAGCTTTCTTT
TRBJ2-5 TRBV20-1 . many CSARGDQETQYF TGCAGTGCTAGGGGGGACCAAGAGACCCAGTACTTC
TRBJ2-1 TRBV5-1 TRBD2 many CASSAGLALNEQFF TGCGCCAGCAGCGCAGGACTAGCGCTTAATGAGCAGTTCTTC
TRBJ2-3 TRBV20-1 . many CSALNTGGGTDTQYF TGCAGTGCCCTGAACACTGGAGGCGGCACAGATACGCAGTATTTT
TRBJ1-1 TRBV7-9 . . CASSLAGSITEAFF TGTGCCAGCAGCTTAGCAGGTTCGATCACTGAAGCTTTCTTT
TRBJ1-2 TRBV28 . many CASRQRVGYTF TGTGCCAGCAGACAGAGGGTTGGCTACACCTTC
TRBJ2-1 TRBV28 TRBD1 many CASSPNRGRGAYNEQFF TGTGCCAGCAGTCCAAACAGGGGGCGCGGGGCCTACAATGAGCAGTTCTTC
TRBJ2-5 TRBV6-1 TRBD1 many CASNRDRGRETQYF TGTGCCAGCAATAGGGACAGGGGAAGAGAGACCCAGTACTTC
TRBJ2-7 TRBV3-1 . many CASSDQGYGRPYEQYF TGTGCCAGCAGCGACCAAGGGTACGGGAGACCGTACGAGCAGTACTTC
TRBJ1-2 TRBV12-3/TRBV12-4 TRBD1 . CASSLDRGKSGYTF TGTGCCAGCAGTTTGGACAGGGGGAAGTCTGGCTACACCTTC
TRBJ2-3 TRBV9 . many CASSEDLTDTQYF TGTGCCAGCAGCGAGGACCTCACAGATACGCAGTATTTT
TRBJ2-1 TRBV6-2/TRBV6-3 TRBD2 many CASSSQFSGGANNEQFF TGTGCCAGCAGTTCCCAATTTAGCGGGGGGGCGAACAATGAGCAGTTCTTC
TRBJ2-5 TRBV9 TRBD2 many CASSAQDRLAGGETQYF TGTGCCAGCAGCGCCCAGGACAGACTAGCGGGAGGAGAGACCCAGTACTTC
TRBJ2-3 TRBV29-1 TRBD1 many CSVGARDRQVGDTQYF TGCAGCGTTGGGGCCAGGGACAGACAGGTGGGAGATACGCAGTATTTT
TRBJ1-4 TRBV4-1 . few CASSRTARMGFTTNEKLFF TGCGCCAGCAGCAGAACAGCGAGGATGGGTTTTACAACTAATGAAAAACTGTTTTTT